One sample yielded the 3 T cell receptor beta chains listed below, sequenced in a study of Graves' ophthalmopathy and Graves' hyperthyroidism. Amplifying from RNA transcripts, the study obtained TCR beta CDR3 regions. A first-round RT-PCR used HTBI primers, followed by a second-round multiplex PCR. TCRdb re-analysed the multiplex PCR reads in MiXCR, keeping a single row per CDR3 protein. The data show 260,000 or so distinct CDR3 sequences, roughly 50% seen once. Sequences were obtained from peripheral blood. These receptors originate from an adult man with Graves' ophthalmopathy.

This clonotype was counted between two and nine times. The rearrangement joins TRBV7-9 to TRBJ1-1; D is unclear. The V and J ends lost 4 bases and 5 bases respectively, with 11 bases between them. Germline V gene sequence: CDR1 SEHNR, CDR2 FQNEAQ (reference sequence). The CDR3 has 13 residues. CDR3 amino acids: CASSWQERTEAFF. The CDR3 nucleotides are TGTGCCAGCAGCTGGCAGGAAAGGACTGAAGCTTTCTTT.

This clonotype came up a few times. V gene TRBV5-1 combines with J gene TRBJ2-2, with TRBD1 identical over 9 bases. The V and J ends lost 4 bases and 7 bases, in that order; junction bases with no gene match: 5. Germline V gene data show CDR1 as SGHRS and CDR2 as YFSETQ. The CDR3 loop spans 14 amino acids. CDR3 in DNA: TGCGCCAGCAGCGTGGGGACAGGGCACGGGGAGCTGTTTTTT. Its protein product is CASSVGTGHGELFF.

The chain carries TRBV5-4 and TRBJ2-7, with 8 bases that match TRBD2. The J call is in doubt because the DNA end fits TRBJ2-5 better. Germline CDR1 is SGHNT and CDR2 is YYREEE (reference sequence). There are 16 residues in the CDR3. CDR3 in amino acids: CASSLIAGPHQETQYF. In nucleotides, the CDR3 is TGTGCCAGCAGCTTAATAGCGGGGCCCCACCAAGAGACCCAGTACTTC.